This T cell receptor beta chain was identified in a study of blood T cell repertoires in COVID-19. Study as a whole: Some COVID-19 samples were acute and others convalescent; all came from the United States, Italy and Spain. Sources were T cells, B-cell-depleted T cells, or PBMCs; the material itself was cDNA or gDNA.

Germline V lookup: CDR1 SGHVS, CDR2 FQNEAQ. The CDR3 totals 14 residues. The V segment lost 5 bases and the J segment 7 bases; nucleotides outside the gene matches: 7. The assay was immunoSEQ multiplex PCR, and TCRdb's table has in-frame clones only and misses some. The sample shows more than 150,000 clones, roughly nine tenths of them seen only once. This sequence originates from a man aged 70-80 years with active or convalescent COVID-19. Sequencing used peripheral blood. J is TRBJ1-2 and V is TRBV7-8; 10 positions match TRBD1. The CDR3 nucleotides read TGTGCCAGCAGCCCTCGGACAGGGGGATTTGGCTACACCTTC. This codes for CASSPRTGGFGYTF.